This T cell receptor beta chain was sequenced during a study of blood T cell repertoires in COVID-19. The overall study: Donors in the United States, Italy and Spain gave samples during acute or convalescent COVID-19. The cDNA or gDNA used as material had been derived from T cells, B-cell-depleted T cells, or PBMCs.

There are 15 residues in the CDR3. V lost 8 bases and J lost 6; bases outside the gene matches: 15. CDR1 and CDR2 (germline): SGHDN, FVKESK. How the authors handled the data: Nucleated cell number was recorded as an estimate derived from reference gene primer amplification. The method was immunoSEQ multiplex PCR; TCRdb's version includes in-frame clones alone and lacks a portion of them. Clone size and V and J calls were adopted from that table, with D and trimming inferred from the DNA. This repertoire shows 150,000 to 200,000 clones, approximately 86% found once; its top ten account for approximately 7%.

Sequenced material: peripheral blood. The chain links TRBV14 to TRBJ2-7; 8 positions agree with TRBD1. The receptor was isolated from a man aged 50 to 59 with active or convalescent COVID-19. The CDR3 DNA reads TGTGCCAGCTCCACCCTAGGGACAGGCTTACGCGAGCAGTACTTC. Translating it yields CASSTLGTGLREQYF.